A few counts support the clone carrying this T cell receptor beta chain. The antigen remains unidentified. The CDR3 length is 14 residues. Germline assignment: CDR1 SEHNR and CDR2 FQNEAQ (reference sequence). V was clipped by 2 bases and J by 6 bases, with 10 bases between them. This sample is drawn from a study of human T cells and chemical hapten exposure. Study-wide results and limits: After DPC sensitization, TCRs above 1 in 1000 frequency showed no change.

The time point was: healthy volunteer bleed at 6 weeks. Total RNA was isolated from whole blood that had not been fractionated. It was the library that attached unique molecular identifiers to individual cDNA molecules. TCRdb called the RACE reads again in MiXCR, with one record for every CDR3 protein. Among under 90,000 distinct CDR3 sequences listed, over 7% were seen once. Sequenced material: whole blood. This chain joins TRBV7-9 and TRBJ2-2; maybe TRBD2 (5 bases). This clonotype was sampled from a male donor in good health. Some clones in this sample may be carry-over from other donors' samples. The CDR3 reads CASSLISGSGELFF. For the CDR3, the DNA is TGTGCCAGCAGCTTAATCTCGGGGTCCGGGGAGCTGTTTTTT.